What follows are 27 T cell receptor beta chains derived from one specimen sequenced in a study of T cells in Graves' hyperthyroidism and ophthalmopathy. RNA transcripts were the template for amplifying TCR beta CDR3 regions. Primed by the HTBI set, a first-round RT-PCR was run on the TCR CDR3. MiXCR was run by TCRdb on the multiplex PCR reads, yielding one entry per CDR3 protein. This sample has more than 350,000 distinct CDR3 sequences; roughly 15% occur once, and the top ten carry around 19%. The specimen sequenced was blood. The receptor set was obtained from a woman aged 30 to 39 with Graves' ophthalmopathy.

This clonotype has ten or more counts. The V gene is TRBV3-1, the J gene TRBJ1-4; D not resolved. This CDR3 spans 10 amino acids. In germline, CDR1 is LGHDT, CDR2 YNNKEL (reference sequence). CDR3 bases: TGTTATCGGGATAGTGAAAAACTGTTTTTT. Translation gives CYRDSEKLFF.

This clonotype came up many times. The chain uses TRBV29-1 and TRBJ2-2, with 10 bases matching TRBD1. This CDR3 has 14 residues. Germline V gene sequence: CDR1 SQVTM, CDR2 ANQGSEA. V gave up 3 bases and J gave up 6 bases; unmatched junction bases: 4. The CDR3 DNA reads as TGCAGCGTTGACGGGACAGGGGTACCCGGGGAGCTGTTTTTT. This encodes CSVDGTGVPGELFF.

This clonotype has ten or more counts. The chain uses TRBV24-1 and TRBJ2-1; a weak D match, TRBD1 (5 bases). The CDR3 contains 15 residues. The V end was cut by 6 bases, the J end by 0 bases, with 11 bases between. Per the germline V gene, CDR1 is KGHDR and CDR2 is SFDVKD. The CDR3 bases are TGTGCCACCAGTTCGACAGTGAGCTCCTACAATGAGCAGTTCTTC. Encoded protein: CATSSTVSSYNEQFF.

This clonotype was counted at least ten times. DNA of the CDR3: TGCAGCCCAGAGGGGGGGAACACTGAAGCTTTCTTT. It encodes CSPEGGNTEAFF. V gene TRBV29-1 combines with J gene TRBJ1-1; D might be TRBD1 (6 bases). Trimming removed 8 bases from V and 1 base from J, with 11 bases in between. CDR1 is SQVTM, CDR2 ANQGSEA, per germline. This CDR3 region has 12 residues.

This clonotype was found many times. CDR3 bases: TGTGCCAGCAGCTTAGTCCTCGATATCTGGGAGACCCAGTACTTC. Translation: CASSLVLDIWETQYF. J is TRBJ2-5 and V is TRBV7-9; unclear D gene. Germline V lookup: CDR1 SEHNR, CDR2 FQNEAQ (reference sequence). With 1 base removed from V and 5 bases from J, the gap between germline ends came to 14 bases. The CDR3 consists of 15 residues.

This clonotype was seen at least ten times. V is TRBV7-2 and J is TRBJ2-3; the D is unclear. CDR3 length: 15 amino acids. V lost 3 bases, J lost 4 bases, and 14 bases lay in between. The germline V gene has CDR1 SGHTA and CDR2 FQGNSA. CDR3 nucleotide sequence: TGTGCCAGCAGCTTCGGTCGGCTTCAGGCAGATACGCAGTATTTT. This encodes CASSFGRLQADTQYF.

This clonotype was found many times. The rearrangement links TRBV7-9 to TRBJ1-6; perhaps TRBD1 as D (5 bases). The germline V and J ends were trimmed by 11 bases and 2 bases, with 13 bases remaining between them. CDR3 length: 14 residues. Germline V gives CDR1 SEHNR, CDR2 FQNEAQ (reference sequence). CDR3 bases: TGTGCCTCAACCGGGGGGACCTATAATTCACCCCTCCACTTT. Encoded protein: CASTGGTYNSPLHF.

This clonotype was observed many times. V usage is TRBV30 and J usage is TRBJ1-1, with TRBD1 matching 9 bases. Trimming removed 3 bases from V and 1 base from J; junction bases left unmatched: 0. The CDR3 covers 13 residues. CDR1 and CDR2 from the germline V gene are GTSNPN and SVGIG (reference sequence). The CDR3 protein is CAWRQGANTEAFF. CDR3 DNA sequence: TGTGCCTGGAGACAGGGGGCGAACACTGAAGCTTTCTTT.

In its sample, this clonotype was seen many times. The chain uses TRBV7-9 and TRBJ1-6, with no clear D. This CDR3 has 13 residues. Germline loops: CDR1 SEHNR, CDR2 FQNEAQ (reference sequence). Trimming removed 3 bases from V and 10 bases from J, with 10 bases in between. The CDR3 DNA reads TGTGCCAGCAGCTTGACGTCGGGCTCACCCCTCCACTTT. Translated: CASSLTSGSPLHF. The whole variable domain, filled in from reference TRBV7-9 and TRBJ1-6, reads DTGVSQNPRHKITKRGQNVTFRCDPISEHNRLYWYRQTLGQGPEFLTYFQNEAQLEKSRLLSDRFSAERPKGSFSTLEIQRTEQGDSAMYLCASSLTSGSPLHFGNGTRLTVT.

In its sample, this clonotype was seen many times. In DNA, the CDR3 is TGTGCCAGCAGTTTAACAGGATATCTTGGGGATACGCAGTATTTT. This sequence encodes CASSLTGYLGDTQYF. V gene TRBV27 combines with J gene TRBJ2-3; tentatively, D is TRBD1 (5 bases). Germline loops: CDR1 MNHEY, CDR2 SMNVEV (reference sequence). Deletions cut 2 bases from V and 6 bases from J, with 15 bases between. This CDR3 is built from 15 residues.

This clonotype has at least ten counts. The chain employs TRBV14 and TRBJ2-2, with no clear D. Germline CDR1 reads SGHDN; CDR2 reads FVKESK. The CDR3 has 17 residues. The V end lost 1 base, the J end lost 0 bases, and 12 bases lay between the germline ends. The CDR3 region is CASSQGLGRSNTGELFF. The CDR3, as DNA: TGTGCCAGCAGCCAAGGTTTGGGCAGGTCGAACACCGGGGAGCTGTTTTTT.

This clonotype was picked up many times. The chain recombines TRBV28 with TRBJ2-7; no definite D call. CDR1 is MDHEN and CDR2 is SYDVKM in the germline V gene. V gave up 8 bases and J gave up 0 bases, with 17 bases separating them. This CDR3 is built from 15 residues. The CDR3 DNA sequence: TGTGCCAGCGCGGATGGCGGCAGCCCCTCCTACGAGCAGTACTTC. This encodes CASADGGSPSYEQYF.

In its sample, this clonotype was seen many times. The chain recombines TRBV27 with TRBJ1-1, with 8 nucleotides matching TRBD1. The germline V gene encodes CDR1 MNHEY and CDR2 SMNVEV (reference sequence). The V and J ends lost 0 bases and 5 bases, in that order; junction bases with no gene match: 2. This CDR3 spans 14 amino acids. As DNA, the CDR3 is TGTGCCAGCAGTTTATCAAACAGGGGGACTGAAGCTTTCTTT. It translates to CASSLSNRGTEAFF.

Ten or more counts support this clonotype. The V gene is TRBV2, the J gene TRBJ1-4; TRBD1 matches 8 bases. V was clipped by 6 bases and J by 0 bases; unmatched bases: 24. CDR1 is SNHLY, CDR2 FYNNEI, per germline. The CDR3 covers 22 residues. The CDR3 coding sequence is TGTGCCAGCAGAGCCGGGACAGGAACCTCCTACCGAAAGAAAACAACTAATGAAAAACTGTTTTTT. It translates to CASRAGTGTSYRKKTTNEKLFF.

The table lists this clonotype with many counts. This rearrangement joins TRBV28 to TRBJ1-2; the D gene is possibly TRBD1 (6 bases). This CDR3 has 18 residues. The V gene lost 7 bases and the J gene lost 7 bases, with 31 bases spanning the gap. Germline CDR1 is MDHEN and CDR2 is SYDVKM. DNA of the CDR3: TGTGCCAGCATCCTAGGTTCACGGAGGCAGGGGAGGTTTAGTGGCTACACCTTC. Translated: CASILGSRRQGRFSGYTF.

The chain combines TRBV29-1 with TRBJ2-5, with TRBD1 as a possible D gene (6 bases). The V end was cut by 5 bases, the J end by 5 bases, with 18 bases between. From germline, CDR1 is SQVTM and CDR2 ANQGSEA. This CDR3 comprises 14 residues. CDR3 region: CSVLKTRGTETQYF. The CDR3 DNA reads as TGCAGCGTTTTGAAGACAAGGGGGACGGAGACCCAGTACTTC.

This clonotype was counted at least ten times. The rearrangement uses TRBV20-1 and TRBJ1-1; D gene unclear. The germline V gene encodes CDR1 DFQATT and CDR2 SNEGSKA (reference sequence). Trimming removed 1 base from V and 6 bases from J, with 12 bases in between. CDR3 length equals 13 residues. The DNA for the CDR3 is TGCAGTGCTAGAGGCCGGTTTGGGCCTGAAGCTTTCTTT. Translating gives CSARGRFGPEAFF.

This clonotype occurred a few times. The rearrangement joins TRBV19 to TRBJ2-7, with 8 positions matching TRBD1. Germline V gene sequence: CDR1 LNHDA, CDR2 SQIVND (reference sequence). J lost 6 bases, V lost 6 bases, and 4 bases had no gene match. The CDR3 runs to 12 residues. The CDR3 DNA follows: TGTGCCAGTAGGCTAACAGGGGGCGAGCAGTACTTC. Its protein product is CASRLTGGEQYF.

This clonotype has at least ten counts. The chain carries TRBV5-1 and TRBJ2-3, with TRBD2 identical over 13 bases. The CDR3 runs to 16 residues. V was pared by 4 bases and J by 5 bases, with 7 bases of the junction left unmatched. CDR1 is SGHRS, CDR2 YFSETQ, per germline. The CDR3 is CASSAGTSGVLDTQYF. The CDR3 DNA reads as TGCGCCAGCAGCGCCGGGACTAGCGGGGTGCTAGATACGCAGTATTTT.

This clonotype was counted at least ten times. This chain uses TRBV20-1 with TRBJ2-5; TRBD1 aligns across 10 bases. Germline V CDR1 and CDR2: DFQATT, SNEGSKA (reference sequence). This CDR3 has 13 residues. The J segment lost 5 bases and the V segment lost 6 bases, leaving 6 bases of the junction unmatched. The CDR3 nucleotides read TGCAGTGCAAGGACAGGGGGACGGGAGACCCAGTACTTC. This sequence encodes CSARTGGRETQYF.

The chain carries TRBV6-2 or TRBV6-3 and TRBJ1-1; 11 bases align to TRBD1. The germline V gene encodes CDR1 MNHEY and CDR2 SVGEGT. The length of the CDR3 is 17 residues. Trimming removed 0 bases from V and 6 bases from J; junction bases left unmatched: 9. CDR3 loop: CASSYSSEGTGGPEAFF. The CDR3, as DNA: TGTGCCAGCAGTTACTCGAGCGAGGGGACAGGGGGGCCTGAAGCTTTCTTT.

Ten or more counts support this clonotype. Written as DNA, the CDR3 is TGTGCCAGCAGTCTCGGACACGGATTGAACACCGGGGAGCTGTTTTTT. Protein: CASSLGHGLNTGELFF. The V call is TRBV6-1, the J call TRBJ2-2; possible D gene TRBD1, 5 bases. Germline CDR1 is MNHNS and CDR2 is SASEGT. This CDR3 has 16 residues. The germline V and J ends were trimmed by 5 bases and 1 base, with 14 bases remaining between them.

This clonotype was seen repeatedly, ten times or more. The gene calls are TRBV5-6 and TRBJ1-6; 7 bases agree with TRBD1. V trimming: 4 bases; J trimming: 2 bases; junction bases outside the gene matches: 6. The germline CDR1 and CDR2 sequences are SGHDT and YYEEEE. The CDR3 contains 16 residues. CDR3 sequence: CASSPTGDAYNSPLHF. The DNA of the CDR3 is TGTGCCAGCAGCCCTACAGGGGATGCCTATAATTCACCCCTCCACTTT.

This clonotype was counted many times. The chain recombines TRBV18 with TRBJ1-5, with 7 positions matching TRBD1. Unmatched junction bases numbered 3, after V lost 1 base and J lost 6 bases. The CDR3 is made up of 14 amino acids. Per the germline V gene, CDR1 is KGHSH and CDR2 is LQKENI. The DNA for the CDR3 is TGTGCCAGCTCACCACAGGGGGCAAGTCAGCCCCAGCATTTT. Encoded protein: CASSPQGASQPQHF.

In this sample, this clonotype turned up many times. This rearrangement joins TRBV7-9 to TRBJ2-2; D is unclear. The V end was cut by 1 base, the J end by 7 bases, with 4 bases between. The CDR3 sequence is 12 residues long. Per the germline V gene, CDR1 is SEHNR and CDR2 is FQNEAQ (reference sequence). The CDR3 region is CASSLVIGELFF. The DNA for the CDR3 is TGTGCCAGCAGCTTAGTGATCGGGGAGCTGTTTTTT.

This clonotype was counted at least ten times. The J gene is TRBJ1-2, the V gene TRBV27, with D possibly TRBD1 on 5 matching bases. Germline CDR1 reads MNHEY; CDR2 reads SMNVEV (reference sequence). V shed 5 bases and J shed 6 bases, with 22 bases lying between them. This CDR3 has 16 residues. The CDR3 region has the DNA TGTGCCAGCAGTACTTCTCCCACGGGGGGTTTGGATGGCTACACCTTC. This sequence encodes CASSTSPTGGLDGYTF.

This clonotype was found many times. The chain carries TRBV20-1 and TRBJ2-2; possibly TRBD2 for D (5 bases). Germline lookup yields CDR1 DFQATT and CDR2 SNEGSKA (reference sequence). V lost 4 bases to trimming and J lost 1 base, with 10 bases between them. The CDR3 loop spans 14 amino acids. The CDR3 spells CSATTSGNTGELFF. The CDR3 DNA reads as TGCAGTGCTACCACTAGTGGGAACACCGGGGAGCTGTTTTTT.